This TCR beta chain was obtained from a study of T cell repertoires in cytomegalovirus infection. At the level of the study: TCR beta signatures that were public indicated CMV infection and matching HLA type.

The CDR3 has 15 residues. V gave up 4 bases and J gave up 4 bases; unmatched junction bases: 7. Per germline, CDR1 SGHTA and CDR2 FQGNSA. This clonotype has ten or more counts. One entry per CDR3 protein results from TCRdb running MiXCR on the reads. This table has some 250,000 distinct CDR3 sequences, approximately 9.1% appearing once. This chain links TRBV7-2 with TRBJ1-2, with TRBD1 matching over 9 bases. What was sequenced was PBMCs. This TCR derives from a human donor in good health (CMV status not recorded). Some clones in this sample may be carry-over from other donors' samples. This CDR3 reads CASSSGQGLSYGYTF. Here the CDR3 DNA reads TGTGCCAGCAGCTCCGGACAGGGGTTGTCCTATGGCTACACCTTC.